The 2 T cell receptor beta chains below were found in one sample sequenced in a study of T-cell memory formation after mild COVID-19 (dated by TCRdb to the early 2020s). The method behind the library was 5' RACE. Sequencing relied on an Illumina NovaSeq 6000. The public reads were reanalyzed by TCRdb: fastp trimming at Q25, MiXCR alignment, in-frame beta chains only. Each CDR3 protein gets just one entry, which takes the most common genes and DNA from the rows behind it. The sample yields approximately 270,000 distinct CDR3 sequences; roughly 16% were counted once. Approximately 25% of the sample is taken by the ten largest. The sequenced sample consisted of PBMCs or a T cell subset sorted from them (not recorded which). These receptors all stem from a man between 18 and 35 years old who had mild COVID-19 (a few samples of this study predate the infection). The sample titles of this study are shuffled in the database, so cell type and time point are left out; the donor was told from shared clones.

This clonotype showed up just a few times. The rearrangement links TRBV4-2 to TRBJ1-1; TRBD1 agrees at 10 bases. Trimming cost V 2 bases and J 4 bases; bases outside gene matches: 4. Germline lookup yields CDR1 LGHNA and CDR2 YNFKEQ. CDR3 length: 15 residues. The DNA of the CDR3 is TGTGCCAGCAGCCAATCCGGGACAGGGGTCACTGAAGCTTTCTTT. Its translation: CASSQSGTGVTEAFF.

The chain recombines TRBV12-3 or TRBV12-4 with TRBJ2-1, with 7 nucleotides matching TRBD1. This CDR3 region has 15 residues. J gave up 2 bases and V 3 bases, and 4 bases lay outside the gene matches. The CDR3 protein is CASSFTGQPYNEQFF. The CDR3 nucleotides are TGTGCCAGCAGTTTCACGGGACAGCCCTACAATGAGCAGTTCTTC.